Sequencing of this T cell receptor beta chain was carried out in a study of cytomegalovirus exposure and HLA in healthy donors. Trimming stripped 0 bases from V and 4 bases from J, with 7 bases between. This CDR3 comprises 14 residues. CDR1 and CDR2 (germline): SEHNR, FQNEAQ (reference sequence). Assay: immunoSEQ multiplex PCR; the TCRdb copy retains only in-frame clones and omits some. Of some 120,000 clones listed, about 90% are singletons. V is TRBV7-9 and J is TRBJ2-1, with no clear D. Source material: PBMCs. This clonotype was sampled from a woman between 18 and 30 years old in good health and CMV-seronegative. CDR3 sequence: CASSLAGSYNEQFF. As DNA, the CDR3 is TGTGCCAGCAGCTTAGCCGGTTCTTACAATGAGCAGTTCTTC.